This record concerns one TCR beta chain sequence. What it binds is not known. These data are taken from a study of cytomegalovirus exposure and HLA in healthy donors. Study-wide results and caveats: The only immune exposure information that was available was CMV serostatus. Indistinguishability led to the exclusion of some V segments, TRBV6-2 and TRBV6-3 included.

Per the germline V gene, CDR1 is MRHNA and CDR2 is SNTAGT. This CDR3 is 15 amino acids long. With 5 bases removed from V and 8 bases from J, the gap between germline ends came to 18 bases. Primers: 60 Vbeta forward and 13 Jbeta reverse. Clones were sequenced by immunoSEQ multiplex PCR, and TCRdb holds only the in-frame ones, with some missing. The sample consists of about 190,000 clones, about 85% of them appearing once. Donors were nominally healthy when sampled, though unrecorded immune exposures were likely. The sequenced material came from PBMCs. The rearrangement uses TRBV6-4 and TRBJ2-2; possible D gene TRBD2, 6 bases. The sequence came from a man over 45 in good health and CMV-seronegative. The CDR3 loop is CASSKAGTPGGELFF. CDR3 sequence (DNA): TGTGCCAGCAGTAAAGCCGGGACTCCAGGAGGGGAGCTGTTTTTT.